The rows below give T cell receptor beta chains drawn from one sample of a study of T cell responses to AZD1222 COVID-19 vaccine. Generated by immunoSEQ multiplex PCR, the TCRdb table keeps only in-frame clones and is missing some. The sample carries around 87,000 clones, 80% to 90% recorded once. Here the sequenced sample was peripheral blood, taken 28 days after the second AZD1222 dose. Receptor source: an adult who received the AZD1222 COVID-19 vaccine. The CDR3 runs from the conserved cysteine through the conserved F or W. The D gene is left open where the match is weak. Only some rows state a clone size, as once, few, many or a class for expanded clones.

V	size	D	J	DNA	CDR3
TRBV19	.	.	TRBJ2-2	TGTGCCAGTAGTCAGGAGACAGGAGGCACCGGGGAGCTGTTTTTT	CASSQETGGTGELFF
TRBV19	.	TRBD1	TRBJ1-1	TGTGCCAGTAGTACCCAGGGGGACACTGAAGCTTTCTTT	CASSTQGDTEAFF
TRBV15	few	.	TRBJ1-1	TGTGCCACCAGCAGAGGTGGGGTGAACACTGAAGCTTTCTTT	CATSRGGVNTEAFF
TRBV27	.	.	TRBJ2-1	TGTGCCAGCAGACTAGGGCTAGGTAGCTCCTACAATGAGCAGTTCTTC	CASRLGLGSSYNEQFF
TRBV7-2	few	.	TRBJ2-7	TGTGCCAGCAGCTTAACCAAAGCCTACGAGCAGTACTTC	CASSLTKAYEQYF
TRBV25-1	.	TRBD1	TRBJ2-1	TGTGCCAGCAGTGAATCAGGGGGAGTATTTAATGAGCAGTTCTTC	CASSESGGVFNEQFF
TRBV12-3/TRBV12-4	.	TRBD1	TRBJ1-2	TGTGCCAGCAGTTTCGGGACAGTTCTTGGCTACACCTTC	CASSFGTVLGYTF
TRBV27	.	.	TRBJ1-1	TGTGCCAGCGGGGGGGAACGGGGCACTGAAGCTTTCTTT	CASGGERGTEAFF
TRBV11-2	.	TRBD1	TRBJ1-6	TGTGCCAGCAGCTTACCCAATTACAGGGGACAAGGGGTTACCCTCCACTTT	CASSLPNYRGQGVTLHF
TRBV11-3	.	.	TRBJ1-2	TGTGCCAGCTTGTGGGGCTATGGCTACACCTTC	CASLWGYGYTF
TRBV15	once	TRBD2	TRBJ2-1	TGTGCCACCAGCTCGCCTTTAGCGGGAGACAATGAGCAGTTCTTC	CATSSPLAGDNEQFF
TRBV6-1	.	.	TRBJ1-4	TGTGCCAGCAGTGCCTCGGGCACTAATGAAAAACTGTTTTTT	CASSASGTNEKLFF
TRBV11-2	.	TRBD2	TRBJ2-7	TGTGCCAGCAGCTTTGGGACTAGCTCCTACGAGCAGTACTTC	CASSFGTSSYEQYF
TRBV5-4	.	TRBD2	TRBJ2-1	TGTGCCAGCCATGCCGGCAAGCGGGATTTGGATGAGCAGTTCTTC	CASHAGKRDLDEQFF
TRBV5-1	once	.	TRBJ1-3	TGCGCCAGCAGCTCTGGGACCGCTGGAAACACCATATATTTT	CASSSGTAGNTIYF
TRBV3-1/TRBV3-2	.	.	TRBJ1-6	TGTGCCAGCAGCCAAGGGGGTGGAGTGCCCTATAATTCACCCCTCCACTTT	CASSQGGGVPYNSPLHF
TRBV6-5	.	.	TRBJ1-4	TGTGCCACCAGGCGTGCTAATGAAAAACTGTTTTTT	CATRRANEKLFF
TRBV11-2	.	TRBD2	TRBJ2-1	TGTGCCAGCAGCTTACTCCGGGCGGGAGGGCACAATGAGCAGTTCTTC	CASSLLRAGGHNEQFF
TRBV3-1/TRBV3-2	.	.	TRBJ2-1	TGTGCCAGCAGCCGGGGGTCTTCCATAAACAATGAGCAGTTCTTC	CASSRGSSINNEQFF
TRBV18	few	TRBD1	TRBJ1-6	TGTGCCAGCTCACCACGACAGGGGGTTAATTCACCCCTCCACTTT	CASSPRQGVNSPLHF
TRBV7-3	.	TRBD1	TRBJ2-6	TGTGCCAGCAGCTTAAACCAGGGGGCTGGGGCCAACGTCCTGACTTTC	CASSLNQGAGANVLTF